This record concerns one T cell receptor beta chain sequence. There are a few counts of this clonotype. No antigen is known for it. Base qualities are missing; no much larger clone stands one base away. These data belong to a study of T cell repertoires in cytomegalovirus infection (dated by TCRdb to the late 2010s). Broadly, across the study: Recently identified HLA-C-restricted CMV epitopes, whose presentation resists viral immunomodulation, were targeted by peptide stimulations together with well-studied HLA-B-restricted epitopes. Donor HLA type was relevant to the analysis, as public TCR beta signatures indicated carriage of CMV infection together with the matching HLA type. The paper as a whole reports these results and caveats: Carriers of CMV infection plus the relevant HLA type were discriminated by the cumulative frequency of public TCR beta family members in the study cohort and in an independent roughly 370-donor cohort. In the ex vivo response, HLA-C-restricted CMV-specific TCR beta clonotypes were dominant, and in two of eight donors the single most frequent clonotype came from this HLA-C-restricted group.

CDR1 and CDR2 are drawn from the germline V gene: SGHRS, YFSETQ. At the junction V is shortened by 3 bases and J by 7 bases, with 13 bases in between. The CDR3, from cysteine to phenylalanine, totals 14 residues. Only the CDR3 DNA stays, 42 bases, in frame from base 1. Per the publication, the treatment or condition label means: in vitro stimulation with specific CMV peptide epitopes to enrich CMV-specific T cells. TCRdb names Illumina HiSeq 1500 as the instrument used. Clones were called with MiXCR by TCRdb after fastp trimmed the public reads at Q25, and only in-frame beta chains were retained. Each entry merges the rows of one CDR3 protein and shows their most common DNA and genes. The sample yields approximately 1,000,000 distinct CDR3 sequences; approximately 31% were counted once. Jointly, the top ten make up over 13% of the sample.

This material consisted of cultured CD8+ T cells from PBMCs, taken from culture after CMV antigen stimulation. Here the chain combines TRBV5-1 and TRBJ1-4; TRBD1 is perhaps the D gene, given 5 matching bases. This clonotype was sampled from a human donor in good health (CMV status not recorded). Some clones in this sample may be carry-over from other donors' samples. The DNA sequence follows: TGCGCCAGCAGCTCCGGGGGTCGGGGTGAAAAACTGTTTTTT. Protein translation: CASSSGGRGEKLFF.